This T cell receptor (beta chain) stems from a study of blood T cells in healthy people across ages. Study-wide background: Template switching caught about one barcoded beta molecule for each two T cells.

Germline CDR1 is LNHNV and CDR2 is YYDKDF (reference sequence). This CDR3 spans 15 amino acids. Trimming cost V 5 bases and J 2 bases; bases outside gene matches: 8. Every participating donor contributed about 10 milliliters of peripheral blood through a draw. Sample-barcoded 5' priming and a J-beta primer mix drove a second PCR of about 7 to 12 cycles. TCRdb re-called the 5' RACE reads through MiXCR, storing one row per CDR3 protein. This sample has approximately 2,000,000 distinct CDR3 sequences, with 39% found just once. This TCR came from a human donor in good health. The J gene is TRBJ1-2, the V gene TRBV15; 7 nucleotides align to TRBD1. The sequencing input was blood. CDR3 bases: TGTGCCACCAGCTGGACCAGGGGGGGGAACTATGGCTACACCTTC. Residues: CATSWTRGGNYGYTF.